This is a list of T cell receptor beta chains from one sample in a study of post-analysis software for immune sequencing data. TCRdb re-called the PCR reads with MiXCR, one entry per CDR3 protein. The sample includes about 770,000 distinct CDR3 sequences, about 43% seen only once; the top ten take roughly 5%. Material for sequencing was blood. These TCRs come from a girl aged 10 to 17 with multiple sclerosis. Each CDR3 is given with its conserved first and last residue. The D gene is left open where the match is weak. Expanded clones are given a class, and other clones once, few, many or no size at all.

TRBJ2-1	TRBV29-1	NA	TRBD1	TGCAGCGTTGAGGGCGGGACAGGCTACAATGAGCAGTTCTTC	CSVEGGTGYNEQFF
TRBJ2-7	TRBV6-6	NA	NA	TGTGCCAGCAGGGACTACACCTACGAGCAGTACTTC	CASRDYTYEQYF
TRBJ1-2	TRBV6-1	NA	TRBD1	TGTGCCAGCAGTGAACATCGACAGGGCCGGGGCTATGGCTACACCTTC	CASSEHRQGRGYGYTF
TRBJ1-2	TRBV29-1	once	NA	TGCAGCGCCGGGAGGATCCAGACCTCTAACTATGGCTACACCTTC	CSAGRIQTSNYGYTF
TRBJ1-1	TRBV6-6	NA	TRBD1	TGTGCCAGCAGTTACCCAGGACAGGGGAGGACTGAAGCTTTCTTT	CASSYPGQGRTEAFF
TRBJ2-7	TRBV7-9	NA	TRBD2	TGTGCCAGCAGCCCCGCTGCGGGAGGAGGGGAAGAGCAGTACTTC	CASSPAAGGGEEQYF
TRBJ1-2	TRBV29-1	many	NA	TGCAGCGTTGGAATACAGGCCCCCTATGGCTACACCTTC	CSVGIQAPYGYTF
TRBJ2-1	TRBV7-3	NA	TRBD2	TGTGCCAGCAGCTTTGAGGGTCTAGCGGGAGGGCGAACCTACAATGAGCAGTTCTTC	CASSFEGLAGGRTYNEQFF
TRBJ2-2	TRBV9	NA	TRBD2	TGTGCCAGCAGCAGAATTAGCGGGAGGAACACCGGGGAGCTGTTTTTT	CASSRISGRNTGELFF
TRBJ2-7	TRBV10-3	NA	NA	TGTGCCATCAGTGAGGAGGGGATTCTATACGAGCAGTACTTC	CAISEEGILYEQYF
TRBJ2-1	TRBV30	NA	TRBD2	TGTGCCTGGAGTGAAGGCGGGAGGGAGGGGCAGTTCTTC	CAWSEGGREGQFF
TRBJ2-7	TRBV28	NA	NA	TGTGCCAGCAGCCACGGGGACATACCCTACGAGCAGTACTTC	CASSHGDIPYEQYF
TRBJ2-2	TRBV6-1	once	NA	TGTGCCACCCAGAACACCGGGGAGCTGTTTTTT	CATQNTGELFF
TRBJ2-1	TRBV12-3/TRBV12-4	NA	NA	TGTGCCAGCAGCCCCGGACAGTTAAATGAGCAGTTCTTC	CASSPGQLNEQFF
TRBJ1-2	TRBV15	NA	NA	TGTGCCACCAACAGAGATCGGCAGGGTGGTGGCTACACCTTC	CATNRDRQGGGYTF
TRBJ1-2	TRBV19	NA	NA	TGTGCCAGTAGTGGCGACAGCTATAACTATGGCTACACCTTC	CASSGDSYNYGYTF